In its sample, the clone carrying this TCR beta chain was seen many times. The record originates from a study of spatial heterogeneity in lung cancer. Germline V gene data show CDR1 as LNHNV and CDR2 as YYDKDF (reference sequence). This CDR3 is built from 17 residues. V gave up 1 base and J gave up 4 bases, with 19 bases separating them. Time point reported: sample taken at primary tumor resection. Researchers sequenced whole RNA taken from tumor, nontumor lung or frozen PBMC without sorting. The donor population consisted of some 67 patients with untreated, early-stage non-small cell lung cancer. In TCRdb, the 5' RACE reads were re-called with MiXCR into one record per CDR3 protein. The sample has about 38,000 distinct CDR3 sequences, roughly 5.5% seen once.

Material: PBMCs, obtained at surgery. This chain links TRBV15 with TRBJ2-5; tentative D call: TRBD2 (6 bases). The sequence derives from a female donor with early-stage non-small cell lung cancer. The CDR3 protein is CATSRGGGSSLAETQYF. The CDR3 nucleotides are TGTGCCACCAGCAGAGGTGGAGGGTCATCGTTGGCAGAGACCCAGTACTTC.